A single sample is the source of the 6 T cell receptor beta chains below, sequenced in a study of blood T cell repertoires in COVID-19. Repertoires were generated with immunoSEQ multiplex PCR, while TCRdb's copy carries only in-frame clones and drops some. The table shows about 90,000 clones, with around 80% occurring only once. Sequencing input: peripheral blood. The origin of the receptors is a man aged 65-85 years with acute or convalescent COVID-19.

The chain recombines TRBV6-5 with TRBJ2-2, with D perhaps matching TRBD1 (5 bases). CDR1 MNHEY and CDR2 SVGAGI come from the germline V gene. Trimming pared 2 bases from V and 6 bases from J, leaving 7 bases between. This CDR3 spans 13 amino acids. In nucleotides, the CDR3 is TGTGCCAGCAGTTACAGGGGTCCCGGGGAGCTGTTTTTT. Translated, it gives CASSYRGPGELFF.

This clone was counted only a few times. The J gene is TRBJ1-2, the V gene TRBV6-6; 7 nucleotides line up with TRBD1. Trimming at V came to 2 bases and at J to 2 bases, leaving 5 bases not matched to a gene. The CDR3 contains 15 residues. The germline CDR1 and CDR2 sequences are MNHNY and SVGAGI (reference sequence). CDR3 residues: CASSYPGTVNYGYTF. CDR3 nucleotides: TGTGCCAGCAGTTACCCCGGGACAGTGAACTATGGCTACACCTTC.

V usage is TRBV7-9 and J usage is TRBJ1-1; D perhaps matches TRBD1 (5 bases). CDR3 size: 13 residues. Germline lookup yields CDR1 SEHNR and CDR2 FQNEAQ (reference sequence). Deletions cut 5 bases from V and 1 base from J, with 8 bases between. CDR3 in amino acids: CASSPGQNTEAFF. The CDR3 DNA follows: TGTGCCAGCAGCCCCGGACAGAACACTGAAGCTTTCTTT.

V usage is TRBV27 and J usage is TRBJ2-1; TRBD2 is a possible D gene (6 bases). Looked up from germline, CDR1 is MNHEY and CDR2 is SMNVEV (reference sequence). Trimming left V 4 bases short and J 12 bases short, with 16 bases between. CDR3 length: 13 amino acids. Written as DNA, the CDR3 is TGTGCCAGCAGTTCAGCTCCCGGGACTGGGCAGTTCTTC. This sequence encodes CASSSAPGTGQFF.

This chain connects TRBV20-1 to TRBJ1-1, with D hard to call. CDR1 DFQATT and CDR2 SNEGSKA come from the germline V gene (reference sequence). Trimming took off 3 bases at V and 0 bases at J, with 11 bases between the two ends. The CDR3 loop spans 14 amino acids. The CDR3 protein is CSASFPGLNTEAFF. CDR3 sequence (DNA): TGCAGTGCTAGTTTTCCGGGATTGAACACTGAAGCTTTCTTT.

The rearrangement joins TRBV2 to TRBJ2-2, with 9 positions matching TRBD1. CDR1 and CDR2 from the germline V gene are SNHLY and FYNNEI. J gave up 4 bases and V 7 bases, and 4 bases lay outside the gene matches. The CDR3 has 14 residues. CDR3 loop: CASKRGQGTGELFF. The CDR3 nucleotides read TGTGCCAGCAAGAGGGGACAGGGCACCGGGGAGCTGTTTTTT. Filled out from reference TRBV2 and TRBJ2-2, the complete variable domain reads EPEVTQTPSHQVTQMGQEVILRCVPISNHLYFYWYRQILGQKVEFLVSFYNNEISEKSEIFDDQFSVERPDGSNFTLKIRSTKLEDSAMYFCASKRGQGTGELFFGEGSRLTVL.